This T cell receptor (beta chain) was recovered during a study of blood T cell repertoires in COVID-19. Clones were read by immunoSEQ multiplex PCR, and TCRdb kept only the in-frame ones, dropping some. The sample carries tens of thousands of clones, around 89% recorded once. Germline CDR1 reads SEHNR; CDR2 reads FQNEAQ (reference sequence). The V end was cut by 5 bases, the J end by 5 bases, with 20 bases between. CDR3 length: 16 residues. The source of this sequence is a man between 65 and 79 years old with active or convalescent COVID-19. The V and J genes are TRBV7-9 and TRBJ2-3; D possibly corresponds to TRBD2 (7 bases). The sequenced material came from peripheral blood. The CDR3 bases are TGTGCCAGCAGCCCCTTAGGGGGAGGGCCTGAAGATACGCAGTATTTT. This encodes CASSPLGGGPEDTQYF.